The 31 T cell receptor beta chains listed next were all sequenced from one sample in a study of blood T cell repertoires in COVID-19. TCRdb keeps only in-frame clones here, not all; method: immunoSEQ multiplex PCR. The table lists about 160,000 clones, around 87% of them singletons. The specimen was peripheral blood. All receptors come from a man between 18 and 35 years old with COVID-19, enrolled during active disease.

This chain links TRBV5-1 with TRBJ2-6, with 12 positions matching TRBD1. Germline CDR1 reads SGHRS; CDR2 reads YFSETQ. Losses at the gene ends were 5 bases for V and 3 bases for J; bases not matched to a gene: 6. This CDR3 is 17 amino acids long. CDR3 protein: CASRTGQGAYGANVLTF. CDR3 coding DNA: TGCGCCAGCAGGACGGGACAGGGGGCTTATGGGGCCAACGTCCTGACTTTC.

The V gene is TRBV10-3, the J gene TRBJ1-6; 8 bases line up with TRBD1. V trimming: 3 bases; J trimming: 9 bases; junction bases outside the gene matches: 7. Germline CDR1 is ENHRY and CDR2 is SYGVKD. This CDR3 contains 15 residues. This chain's CDR3 is CAISDSTGEGSPLHF. The CDR3 bases are TGTGCCATCAGTGACTCGACAGGGGAAGGTTCACCCCTCCACTTT.

V is TRBV6-5 and J is TRBJ2-7, with D possibly matching TRBD2 (6 bases). Germline V gene data show CDR1 as MNHEY and CDR2 as SVGAGI. CDR3 length: 16 amino acids. Trimming took 0 bases from V and 0 from J, leaving 12 bases between them. In DNA, the CDR3 is TGTGCCAGCAGTTACTCCTACCCCGGGAGCTCCTACGAGCAGTACTTC. As protein: CASSYSYPGSSYEQYF.

The chain recombines TRBV6-5 with TRBJ2-3; no firm D call. Germline V gives CDR1 MNHEY, CDR2 SVGAGI. This CDR3 has 14 residues. V dropped 3 bases and J dropped 0 bases, with 7 bases sitting between them. The CDR3 region is CASSYQISTDTQYF. CDR3 DNA: TGTGCCAGCAGTTATCAGATTAGCACAGATACGCAGTATTTT.

The chain links TRBV7-2 to TRBJ2-7; the match to TRBD1 covers 7 bases. The CDR3 is 14 amino acids. Unmatched junction bases numbered 4, after V lost 5 bases and J lost 0 bases. Germline CDR1 and CDR2: SGHTA and FQGNSA. In DNA, the CDR3 is TGTGCCAGCAGCCTGAACAGGGGCTCCTACGAGCAGTACTTC. It codes for CASSLNRGSYEQYF.

V and J are TRBV30 and TRBJ1-1, with a tentative D call TRBD1 (5 bases). V was pared by 8 bases and J by 5 bases, with 15 bases between. Per germline, CDR1 GTSNPN and CDR2 SVGIG (reference sequence). This CDR3 has 12 residues. CDR3: CALDSASTEAFF. The CDR3 bases are TGTGCCCTCGACAGCGCGTCTACTGAAGCTTTCTTT.

The rearrangement links TRBV6-5 to TRBJ2-2, with TRBD1 as a possible D gene (5 bases). The germline V and J ends were trimmed by 7 bases and 2 bases, with 11 bases remaining between them. CDR1 and CDR2 (germline): MNHEY, SVGAGI. The CDR3 length is 14 residues. CDR3 DNA sequence: TGTGCCAGCAAGGTACAGGTCAACACCGGGGAGCTGTTTTTT. Amino acid sequence: CASKVQVNTGELFF.

V and J are TRBV28 and TRBJ2-6; D not resolved. The germline CDR1 and CDR2 sequences are MDHEN and SYDVKM. Trimming removed 3 bases at V and 0 bases at J, with 9 bases between. The CDR3 extends over 16 amino acids. The CDR3 loop reads CASSFSKSSGANVLTF. The CDR3 nucleotides read TGTGCCAGCAGTTTCTCTAAGAGCTCTGGGGCCAACGTCCTGACTTTC.

The chain links TRBV11-2 to TRBJ2-2; TRBD2 matches 10 bases. Germline trimming cut 7 bases from V and 6 bases from J; bases unmatched to any gene: 5. This CDR3 spans 14 amino acids. The V gene's germline CDR1 is SGHAT and CDR2 FQNNGV. As DNA, the CDR3 is TGTGCCAGCAAAATAGCGGGAGGCGCCGGGGAGCTGTTTTTT. This translates into CASKIAGGAGELFF. Full variable domain (rest looked up from reference TRBV11-2 and TRBJ2-2): EAGVAQSPRYKIIEKRQSVAFWCNPISGHATLYWYQQILGQGPKLLIQFQNNGVVDDSQLPKDRFSAERLKGVDSTLKIQPAKLEDSAVYLCASKIAGGAGELFFGEGSRLTVL.

The chain uses TRBV7-2 and TRBJ2-7; TRBD2 is a possible D gene (5 bases). The CDR3 loop spans 16 amino acids. V lost 2 bases and J lost 4, with 18 bases in between. The germline gives CDR1 SGHTA, CDR2 FQGNSA. CDR3 region: CASSLSSLGRGYEQYF. In nucleotides, the CDR3 is TGTGCCAGCAGCTTAAGTTCATTAGGGAGAGGGTACGAGCAGTACTTC. The full variable domain, with the rest looked up from reference TRBV7-2 and TRBJ2-7, is GAGVSQSPSNKVTEKGKDVELRCDPISGHTALYWYRQSLGQGLEFLIYFQGNSAPDKSGLPSDRFSAERTGGSVSTLTIQRTQQEDSAVYLCASSLSSLGRGYEQYFGPGTRLTVT.

This chain connects TRBV9 to TRBJ1-1; D ambiguous. The CDR3 loop spans 14 amino acids. Germline V gene sequence: CDR1 SGDLS, CDR2 YYNGEE. V was shortened by 2 bases and J by 3 bases, with 11 bases between the two germline ends. The CDR3 here is CASSVPTRDTEAFF. CDR3 in DNA: TGTGCCAGCAGCGTCCCCACCCGAGACACTGAAGCTTTCTTT.

This sequence joins TRBV5-1 and TRBJ2-5; the match to TRBD2 covers 9 bases. The germline CDR1 and CDR2 sequences are SGHRS and YFSETQ. The CDR3 is 15 residues long. Losses at the gene ends were 1 base for V and 5 bases for J; bases not matched to a gene: 6. CDR3 nucleotides: TGCGCCAGCAGCTTGCTGGGACTAGCCGGGGAGACCCAGTACTTC. Amino acids: CASSLLGLAGETQYF.

The rearrangement uses TRBV19 and TRBJ1-1; D is unclear. V lost 7 bases and J 0 bases, leaving 18 bases between the germline ends. Germline V gives CDR1 LNHDA, CDR2 SQIVND (reference sequence). CDR3 length: 16 residues. Written as DNA, the CDR3 is TGTGCCAGTACCCCAAGGCCAGGCCGAATGAACACTGAAGCTTTCTTT. Its translation is CASTPRPGRMNTEAFF.

Notes on this clone: Other DNA sequences in this specimen translate into the identical CDR3. This chain joins TRBV12-3 or TRBV12-4 and TRBJ2-7; D unclear. This CDR3 spans 11 amino acids. The V end was cut by 3 bases, the J end by 5 bases, with 5 bases between. The CDR3 protein is CASSFSDEQYF. Written as DNA, the CDR3 is TGTGCCAGCAGTTTCTCAGACGAGCAGTACTTC.

V gene TRBV15 combines with J gene TRBJ1-1; no clear D gene. Germline CDR1 LNHNV, CDR2 YYDKDF (reference sequence). This CDR3 is built from 14 residues. Trimming stripped 6 bases from V and 1 base from J, with 12 bases between. As DNA, the CDR3 is TGTGCCACCAGACTAGGTCGGGCGAACACTGAAGCTTTCTTT. It specifies CATRLGRANTEAFF.

The chain is built from TRBV4-3 and TRBJ1-5; possibly TRBD1 for D (5 bases). CDR3 length: 14 residues. The germline V gene encodes CDR1 LGHNA and CDR2 YSLEER. V was shortened by 3 bases and J by 7 bases, with 13 bases between the two germline ends. The CDR3 nucleotides read TGCGCCAGCAGCCAGGAATTGGGGCCCCAGCCCCAGCATTTT. It encodes CASSQELGPQPQHF.

This chain links TRBV10-3 with TRBJ2-5; 11 positions agree with TRBD2. V dropped 6 bases and J dropped 5; count of bases not matched to a gene: 11. Germline V gene sequence: CDR1 ENHRY, CDR2 SYGVKD. CDR3 length: 16 residues. CDR3 sequence: CAISQGTSGGVETQYF. In DNA form, the CDR3 reads TGTGCCATCAGCCAGGGGACTAGCGGAGGGGTGGAGACCCAGTACTTC.

This clone showed up just once. The chain joins TRBV28 to TRBJ1-1; maybe TRBD1 (5 bases). CDR1 is MDHEN, CDR2 SYDVKM, per germline. This CDR3 is built from 13 residues. V lost 6 bases, J lost 11 bases, and 19 bases lay in between. Here the CDR3 DNA reads TGTGCCAGCAGAGCCTCAACAGGTCCCGGGGCTTTCTTT. This gives the protein CASRASTGPGAFF.

This CDR3 reads CASIRLADNEQFF. Written as DNA, the CDR3 is TGCGCCAGCATCAGACTAGCGGATAATGAGCAGTTCTTC. V usage is TRBV10-2 and J usage is TRBJ2-1; TRBD2 matches 9 bases. Germline V gene data show CDR1 as WSHSY and CDR2 as SAAADI. The CDR3 contains 13 residues. Trimming removed 7 bases from V and 7 bases from J; junction bases left unmatched: 5.

The chain has TRBV3-1 (or the pseudogene TRBV3-2) and TRBJ2-5; the D is unclear. From germline, CDR1 is LGHDT and CDR2 YNNKEL (reference sequence). V lost 2 bases and J lost 7, with 14 bases in between. The CDR3 consists of 14 residues. The CDR3 is CASSQISSERTQYF. The CDR3, as DNA: TGTGCCAGCAGCCAAATCAGCTCCGAGCGGACCCAGTACTTC.

J is TRBJ2-1 and V is TRBV18; possible D gene TRBD2, 6 bases. The CDR3 totals 15 residues. V dropped 5 bases and J dropped 4 bases, with 15 bases sitting between them. CDR1 and CDR2 from the germline V gene are KGHSH and LQKENI. DNA of the CDR3: TGTGCCAGCTCAACGACTAGGTCCGTTTACAATGAGCAGTTCTTC. This translates into CASSTTRSVYNEQFF.

This clone was counted a few times. The V gene is TRBV2, the J gene TRBJ2-7; D remains unclear. The CDR3 totals 11 residues. Germline V CDR1 and CDR2: SNHLY, FYNNEI. With 3 bases removed from V and 3 bases from J, the gap between germline ends came to 3 bases. CDR3 sequence reads: CASSDSYEQYF. CDR3 DNA: TGTGCCAGCAGTGATAGCTACGAGCAGTACTTC.

This chain links TRBV19 with TRBJ1-2; D is perhaps TRBD1 (6 bases). This CDR3 region has 12 residues. Trimming shortened V by 3 bases and J by 8 bases, and 10 bases separated the two germline ends. The germline CDR1 and CDR2 sequences are LNHDA and SQIVND (reference sequence). DNA of the CDR3: TGTGCCAGTAGTATCCCAGGGGACGGCTACACCTTC. This codes for CASSIPGDGYTF.

The chain joins TRBV4-3 to TRBJ2-2, with D possibly matching TRBD2 (5 bases). With 1 base removed from V and 2 bases from J, the gap between germline ends came to 8 bases. Germline V gives CDR1 LGHNA, CDR2 YSLEER. The CDR3 runs to 15 residues. The CDR3 bases are TGCGCCAGCAGCCAAGGGAGGCCAAACACCGGGGAGCTGTTTTTT. It is translated as CASSQGRPNTGELFF.

The V and J genes are TRBV28 and TRBJ2-1, with a tentative D call TRBD2 (7 bases). Trimming took off 5 bases at V and 3 bases at J, with 17 bases between the two ends. There are 16 residues in the CDR3. The germline V gene encodes CDR1 MDHEN and CDR2 SYDVKM. CDR3 nucleotide sequence: TGTGCCAGCAGTCCACAGGGACTACCGCTCTACAATGAGCAGTTCTTC. This encodes CASSPQGLPLYNEQFF.

The V and J genes are TRBV19 and TRBJ1-1, with D tentatively TRBD1 (6 bases). CDR1 is LNHDA and CDR2 is SQIVND in the germline V gene (reference sequence). V gave up 3 bases and J gave up 2 bases, with 13 bases separating them. This CDR3 comprises 15 residues. The chain's CDR3 is CASSIRQAVNTEAFF. The DNA of the CDR3 is TGTGCCAGTAGTATCCGACAGGCGGTCAACACTGAAGCTTTCTTT.

This chain links TRBV6-5 with TRBJ2-7; TRBD1 aligns across 10 bases. Germline V lookup: CDR1 MNHEY, CDR2 SVGAGI. The V segment lost 8 bases and the J segment 2 bases; nucleotides outside the gene matches: 3. The CDR3 has 13 amino acids. The CDR3 spells CASADRGAYEQYF. In DNA form, the CDR3 reads TGTGCCAGCGCGGACAGGGGGGCCTACGAGCAGTACTTC.

V gene TRBV9 combines with J gene TRBJ2-2, with 9 bases lining up with TRBD2. V was pared by 4 bases and J by 6 bases, with 4 bases of the junction left unmatched. Looked up from germline, CDR1 is SGDLS and CDR2 is YYNGEE. CDR3 length: 14 amino acids. The CDR3 is CASSFSGSPGELFF. DNA of the CDR3: TGTGCCAGCAGCTTTAGCGGGAGCCCCGGGGAGCTGTTTTTT.

This chain joins TRBV27 and TRBJ1-6, with a tentative D call TRBD1 (6 bases). In germline, CDR1 is MNHEY, CDR2 SMNVEV (reference sequence). V lost 6 bases and J 11 bases, leaving 26 bases between the germline ends. CDR3 size: 17 residues. The CDR3 here is CASRDRTGRRSLTPLHF. The CDR3 bases are TGTGCCAGCAGAGATAGAACAGGGCGGCGGAGTTTGACACCCCTCCACTTT.

In this sample, this clone turned up once. This sequence joins TRBV19 and TRBJ1-5; D gene unclear. CDR3 size: 14 residues. Trimming pared 6 bases from V and 0 bases from J, leaving 9 bases between. Germline V gene sequence: CDR1 LNHDA, CDR2 SQIVND (reference sequence). As DNA, the CDR3 is TGTGCCAGTAGGGGAGATTATAGCAATCAGCCCCAGCATTTT. It yields the protein CASRGDYSNQPQHF.

The chain recombines TRBV6-5 with TRBJ2-5; TRBD1 matches at 7 bases. The CDR3 is made up of 14 amino acids. V shed 8 bases and J 0 bases; nucleotides not matched to a gene: 6. Germline V gives CDR1 MNHEY, CDR2 SVGAGI. Here the CDR3 DNA reads TGTGCCAGCCTAGACAGGGTTGACCAAGAGACCCAGTACTTC. It yields the protein CASLDRVDQETQYF.